This TCR beta chain was captured in a study of T cells in Graves' hyperthyroidism and ophthalmopathy. Uncontrolled infection, other autoimmune disease, pregnancy or lactation disqualified patients from enrolment. As regards this clonotype: A much larger clone is a single base away; this may be a read error.

CDR1 is ENHRY and CDR2 is SYGVKD in the germline V gene. The CDR3 spans 12 residues. Template material for amplifying TCR beta CDR3 regions consisted of RNA transcripts. Initially, a first-round RT-PCR of the TCR CDR3 employed the HTBI primer set. TCRdb reprocessed the multiplex PCR reads with MiXCR, giving one entry per CDR3 protein. The sample yields 650,000 to 800,000 distinct CDR3 sequences, about 45% seen once. Sequences were obtained from peripheral blood or thyroid tissue (not recorded which). The clonotype originates from an adult man with Graves' disease, either hyperthyroidism or ophthalmopathy (not recorded which). The chain has TRBV10-3 and TRBJ1-1; possibly TRBD1 for D (5 bases). CDR3 DNA: TGTGCCAGCAGTGAGTCAGAGGGGGAAGCTTTCTTT. It specifies CASSESEGEAFF.